A selection of T cell receptor beta chains follows, all from one sample in a study of regulatory T cells in long-lasting Graves disease. A single record per CDR3 protein comes from TCRdb applying MiXCR to the multiplex PCR reads. This table holds 550,000 to 700,000 distinct CDR3 sequences, roughly 16% found once. In addition, the sample was reused for a study of T cells in Graves' hyperthyroidism and ophthalmopathy.

The sequencing used peripheral blood mononuclear cells (PBMCs), collected at new diagnosis, from a patient treated with antithyroid drugs. The receptors shown here come from a young man with Graves disease. Each CDR3 is given with its conserved first and last residue. Fields, in order: CDR3 length, V gene, CDR3 protein.

15 | TRBV30 | CAWGPRGGMANEQFF
12 | TRBV28 | CASSRSGQPQHF
17 | TRBV7-9 | CASSRDLTSGSICEQYF
14 | TRBV4-1 | CASSQAGFGETQYF
15 | TRBV27 | CASSPGTSSGNTIYF
14 | TRBV5-1 | CASSRDTSGNTIYF
13 | TRBV30 | CAWSKNSPYEQYF
17 | TRBV6-2/TRBV6-3 | CASSYSLVAGLGYEQYF
16 | TRBV5-1 | CASSPQDRGRLDGYTF
16 | TRBV6-1 | CASSTPTLEAKNIQYF
16 | TRBV9 | CASSVGGGRSSDTQYF
13 | TRBV28 | CASSSDTNTEAFF
18 | TRBV29-1 | CSVEVRGRTDSGANVLTF
14 | TRBV7-3 | CASSLRTSDNEQFF
15 | TRBV18 | CASSSGSDSYNEQFF
17 | TRBV7-9 | CASSLSGSGSFYNEQFF
13 | TRBV27 | CASTRTGVHEQYF
11 | TRBV11-2 | CASQGTDTQYF